A single sample is the source of the 22 T cell receptor beta chains below, sequenced in a study of long-term antiretroviral therapy in people with HIV. Version v3.0 of the immunoSEQ assay was performed at survey level. Only in-frame clones appear in the TCRdb table, and some are missing; sequencing was by immunoSEQ multiplex PCR. The sample has roughly 7,100 clones, around 80% seen once; the top ten hold more than 20%. The sequenced sample was unsorted PBMCs, obtained 1.1 years after starting antiretroviral therapy. The receptors stem from a man aged 35 to 55 with HIV.

V and J are TRBV6-6 and TRBJ2-7; D unclear. Trimming took off 8 bases at V and 4 bases at J, with 9 bases between the two ends. The length of the CDR3 is 11 residues. CDR1 and CDR2 (germline): MNHNY, SVGAGI (reference sequence). As DNA, the CDR3 is TGTGCCAGCCTGGGCCAGTACGAGCAGTACTTC. Residues: CASLGQYEQYF.

The rearrangement joins TRBV4-2 to TRBJ2-2; the match to TRBD2 covers 7 bases. The ends lost 2 bases at V and 2 bases at J; junction bases unmatched: 2. The CDR3 is 15 residues long. CDR1 and CDR2 (germline): LGHNA, YNFKEQ. This CDR3 is CASSQRDYNTGELFF. CDR3 nucleotide sequence: TGTGCCAGCAGCCAACGGGACTATAACACCGGGGAGCTGTTTTTT.

The gene calls are TRBV18 and TRBJ1-1, with D possibly TRBD1 on 5 matching bases. The CDR3 consists of 16 residues. With 0 bases removed from V and 7 bases from J, the gap between germline ends came to 18 bases. The germline V gene encodes CDR1 KGHSH and CDR2 LQKENI. CDR3 sequence (DNA): TGTGCCAGCTCACCACCGAATGGACAAGGGGTCGTTGAAGCTTTCTTT. This codes for CASSPPNGQGVVEAFF.

The gene calls are TRBV6-5 and TRBJ1-5; maybe TRBD1 (6 bases). The CDR3 is made up of 15 amino acids. V lost 5 bases to trimming and J lost 5 bases, with 16 bases between them. Germline lookup yields CDR1 MNHEY and CDR2 SVGAGI. CDR3 amino acids: CASSRGTSGDQPQHF. The CDR3 coding sequence is TGTGCCAGCAGTCGCGGGACCTCAGGGGATCAGCCCCAGCATTTT.

The genes are TRBV7-9 and TRBJ2-7; TRBD1 agrees at 8 bases. The ends lost 5 bases at V and 0 bases at J; junction bases unmatched: 6. Germline V gene sequence: CDR1 SEHNR, CDR2 FQNEAQ (reference sequence). The CDR3 runs to 15 residues. The CDR3 nucleotides are TGTGCCAGCAGCCACGGACAGGGTGGCTCCTACGAGCAGTACTTC. It encodes CASSHGQGGSYEQYF. Complete variable domain (other parts from reference TRBV7-9 and TRBJ2-7): DTGVSQNPRHKITKRGQNVTFRCDPISEHNRLYWYRQTLGQGPEFLTYFQNEAQLEKSRLLSDRFSAERPKGSFSTLEIQRTEQGDSAMYLCASSHGQGGSYEQYFGPGTRLTVT.

The sample holds one count of this clone. The chain is built from TRBV5-8 and TRBJ2-4; the D gene is possibly TRBD1 (5 bases). The CDR3 consists of 14 residues. Germline loops: CDR1 SGHTS, CDR2 YDEGEE. Trimming took off 1 base at V and 0 bases at J, with 5 bases between the two ends. The CDR3 DNA reads TGTGCCAGCAGCTTGACAGGAGCCAAAAACATTCAGTACTTC. As protein: CASSLTGAKNIQYF.

The rearrangement uses TRBV6-1 and TRBJ2-5; no clear D. Deletions cut 1 base from V and 0 bases from J, with 6 bases between. The germline gives CDR1 MNHNS, CDR2 SASEGT. The CDR3 has 14 residues. CDR3 nucleotides: TGTGCCAGCAGTGAAGGGAGTAACCAAGAGACCCAGTACTTC. Translated: CASSEGSNQETQYF.

The CDR3: CASSSPVRAKNTEAFF. The DNA of the CDR3 is TGTGCCAGTAGTAGCCCGGTTAGGGCAAAGAACACTGAAGCTTTCTTT. The rearrangement links TRBV19 to TRBJ1-1, with D uncertain. The CDR3 runs to 16 residues. Germline assignment: CDR1 LNHDA and CDR2 SQIVND (reference sequence). V was clipped by 4 bases and J by 1 base, with 16 bases between them.

The chain recombines TRBV11-2 with TRBJ1-1; no clear D. The CDR3 is made up of 13 amino acids. Trimming cost V 4 bases and J 10 bases, with 16 bases left between them. Germline V gene lookup returns CDR1 SGHAT and CDR2 FQNNGV. CDR3 sequence reads: CASSSYRVSGAFF. Here the CDR3 DNA reads TGTGCCAGCAGCTCATATAGGGTCTCGGGAGCTTTCTTT.

V is TRBV9 and J is TRBJ1-4, with 8 bases that match TRBD1. V dropped 4 bases and J dropped 8; count of bases not matched to a gene: 7. Germline CDR1 SGDLS, CDR2 YYNGEE. CDR3 length: 14 amino acids. CDR3 in amino acids: CASSPQGAGEKLFF. Written as DNA, the CDR3 is TGTGCCAGCAGCCCCCAGGGGGCGGGGGAAAAACTGTTTTTT. Full variable domain (remainder filled in from reference TRBV9 and TRBJ1-4): DSGVTQTPKHLITATGQRVTLRCSPRSGDLSVYWYQQSLDQGLQFLIQYYNGEERAKGNILERFSAQQFPDLHSELNLSSLELGDSALYFCASSPQGAGEKLFFGSGTQLSVL.

The V and J genes are TRBV6-9 and TRBJ2-7, with D unclear. The V gene lost 3 bases and the J gene lost 3 bases, with 12 bases spanning the gap. This CDR3 has 14 amino acids. Germline V CDR1 and CDR2: MNHGY, SVAAGI. CDR3 loop: CASSYYLWDYEQYF. In DNA form, the CDR3 reads TGTGCCAGCAGTTACTACTTGTGGGACTACGAGCAGTACTTC.

This rearrangement joins TRBV27 to TRBJ2-7; D might be TRBD2 (6 bases). The CDR3 sequence is 13 residues long. With 10 bases removed from V and 3 bases from J, the gap between germline ends came to 16 bases. Germline CDR1 MNHEY, CDR2 SMNVEV (reference sequence). In nucleotides, the CDR3 is TGTGCCACCCGACCGTCGGGGGTCTACGAGCAGTACTTC. The encoded protein is CATRPSGVYEQYF.

The V gene is TRBV7-3, the J gene TRBJ1-1; unclear D gene. Trimming cost V 0 bases and J 0 bases, with 5 bases left between them. The CDR3 length is 14 residues. Per germline, CDR1 SGHTA and CDR2 FQGTGA. Here the CDR3 reads CASSLTGMNTEAFF. Here the CDR3 DNA reads TGTGCCAGCAGCTTAACAGGGATGAACACTGAAGCTTTCTTT.

This rearrangement joins TRBV6-5 to TRBJ1-1; D gene ambiguous. CDR1 MNHEY and CDR2 SVGAGI come from the germline V gene. V dropped 2 bases and J dropped 1 base, with 5 bases sitting between them. The CDR3 is 13 amino acids. The CDR3 DNA is TGTGCCAGCAGTTACGACCAGAACACTGAAGCTTTCTTT. It translates to CASSYDQNTEAFF.

J is TRBJ1-1 and V is TRBV6-6; D remains ambiguous. Germline V gene lookup returns CDR1 MNHNY and CDR2 SVGAGI (reference sequence). The ends were cut back, 4 bases at V and 6 bases at J, with 12 bases in the middle. The CDR3 has 13 residues. CDR3 sequence (DNA): TGTGCCAGCAGTTTCTTCGGAACGCCTGAAGCTTTCTTT. As protein: CASSFFGTPEAFF.

The chain carries TRBV10-2 and TRBJ2-2; 9 bases match TRBD1. This CDR3 has 14 amino acids. The trim removed 6 bases at V and 4 bases at J, leaving 3 bases unmatched. Per the germline V gene, CDR1 is WSHSY and CDR2 is SAAADI. CDR3: CASRGQGSTGELFF. The CDR3 region has the DNA TGCGCCAGCAGGGGACAGGGAAGCACCGGGGAGCTGTTTTTT.

The CDR3 sequence is CASSDEGLPQETQYF. The CDR3 nucleotides are TGTGCCAGCAGTGATGAGGGGCTCCCCCAAGAGACCCAGTACTTC. The rearrangement links TRBV2 to TRBJ2-5; tentatively, D is TRBD1 or TRBD2 (5 bases each). The CDR3 contains 15 residues. Per the germline V gene, CDR1 is SNHLY and CDR2 is FYNNEI. Trimming stripped 3 bases from V and 1 base from J, with 12 bases between.

This clone was recorded only once. The chain carries TRBV28 and TRBJ2-7, with TRBD1 matching over 11 bases. The CDR3 totals 14 residues. With V trimmed by 3 bases and J by 5 bases, 3 bases remained unmatched. The germline V gene has CDR1 MDHEN and CDR2 SYDVKM. The CDR3 region is CASSFGQGAHEQYF. For the CDR3, the DNA is TGTGCCAGCAGTTTCGGACAGGGGGCCCACGAGCAGTACTTC.

This chain uses TRBV5-1 with TRBJ2-7, with 8 nucleotides matching TRBD1. This CDR3 contains 14 residues. The V gene end was trimmed by 4 bases and the J gene end by 1 base; junction bases not matched to a gene: 4. Per the germline V gene, CDR1 is SGHRS and CDR2 is YFSETQ. This chain's CDR3 is CASSTGQGSYEQYF. CDR3 sequence (DNA): TGCGCCAGCAGCACTGGACAGGGTTCCTACGAGCAGTACTTC.

J is TRBJ2-7 and V is TRBV6-1; maybe TRBD2 (5 bases). Trimming left V 1 base short and J 2 bases short, with 9 bases between. From germline, CDR1 is MNHNS and CDR2 SASEGT. The CDR3 length is 14 residues. The CDR3 coding sequence is TGTGCCAGCAGTGAAGGGCGGGTGACCTACGAGCAGTACTTC. Amino acid sequence: CASSEGRVTYEQYF.

The V and J genes are TRBV10-3 and TRBJ2-5; a possible D gene is TRBD2 (7 bases). The CDR3 consists of 17 residues. V was shortened by 3 bases and J by 4 bases, with 21 bases between the two germline ends. The V gene's germline CDR1 is ENHRY and CDR2 SYGVKD. CDR3 in DNA: TGTGCCATCAGTGACTCCTCCGGGGGGAGGGGGTTAGAGACCCAGTACTTC. Translation: CAISDSSGGRGLETQYF.

The chain recombines TRBV4-1 with TRBJ2-7, with TRBD1 matching 11 bases. The CDR3 runs 14 residues. Trimming cost V 4 bases and J 6 bases; bases outside gene matches: 5. The germline V gene encodes CDR1 MGHRA and CDR2 YSYEKL. As DNA, the CDR3 is TGCGCCAGCAGCCCGGGACAGGGGGTAGGCGAGCAGTACTTC. Its translation is CASSPGQGVGEQYF.